This T cell receptor (beta chain) was documented in a study of cytomegalovirus exposure and HLA in healthy donors. The V gene's germline CDR1 is SGHVS and CDR2 FQNEAQ. With 1 base removed from V and 2 bases from J, the gap between germline ends came to 13 bases. The CDR3 runs to 16 residues. This clone was recorded only once. Its target is unknown. The study drew the donors from its roughly 120-subject validation cohort, separate from the 666-subject first cohort. Clones were sequenced by immunoSEQ multiplex PCR, and TCRdb holds only the in-frame ones, with some missing. The data hold about 56,000 clones, with about 96% observed a single time. Broader study findings: It was reported that the classifier diagnosed cytomegalovirus status with high specificity and sensitivity in both the original and validation cohorts.

Sequenced: PBMCs. The chain employs TRBV7-8 and TRBJ2-3; unclear D gene. The clonotype was recovered from a young woman in good health and CMV-seronegative. The CDR3 DNA reads as TGTGCCAGCAGCTTAGGGAGTGTCCCAGACACAGATACGCAGTATTTT. Translated, it gives CASSLGSVPDTDTQYF.